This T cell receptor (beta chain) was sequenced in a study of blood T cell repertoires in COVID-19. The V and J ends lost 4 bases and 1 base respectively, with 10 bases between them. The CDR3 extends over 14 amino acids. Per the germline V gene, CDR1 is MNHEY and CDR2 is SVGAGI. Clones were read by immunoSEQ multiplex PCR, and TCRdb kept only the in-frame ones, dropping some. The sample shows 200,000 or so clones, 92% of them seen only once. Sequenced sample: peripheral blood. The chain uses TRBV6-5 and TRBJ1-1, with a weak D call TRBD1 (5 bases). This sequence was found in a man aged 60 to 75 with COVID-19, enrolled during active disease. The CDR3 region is CASSSPGQNTEAFF. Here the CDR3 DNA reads TGTGCCAGCAGTTCCCCCGGACAGAACACTGAAGCTTTCTTT.